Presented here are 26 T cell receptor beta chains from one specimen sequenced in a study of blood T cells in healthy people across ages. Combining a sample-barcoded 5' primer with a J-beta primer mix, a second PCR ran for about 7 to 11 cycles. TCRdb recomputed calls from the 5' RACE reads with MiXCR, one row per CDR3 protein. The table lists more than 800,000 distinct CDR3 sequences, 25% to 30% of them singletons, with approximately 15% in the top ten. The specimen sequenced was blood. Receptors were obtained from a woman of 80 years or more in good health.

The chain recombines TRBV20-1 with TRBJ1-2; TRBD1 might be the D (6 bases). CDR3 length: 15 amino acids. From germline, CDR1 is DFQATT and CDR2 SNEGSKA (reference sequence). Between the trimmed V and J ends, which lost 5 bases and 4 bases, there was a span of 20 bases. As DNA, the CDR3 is TGCAGTGCTGGAACCTTACAGGGATTGGGCTATGGCTACACCTTC. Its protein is CSAGTLQGLGYGYTF.

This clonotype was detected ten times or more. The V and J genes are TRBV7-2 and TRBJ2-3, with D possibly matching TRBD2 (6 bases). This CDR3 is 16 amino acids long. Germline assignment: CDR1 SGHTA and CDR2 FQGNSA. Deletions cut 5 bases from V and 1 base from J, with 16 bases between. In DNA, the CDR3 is TGTGCCAGCAGCCCTCAGGCGGGGCTACGCACAGATACGCAGTATTTT. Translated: CASSPQAGLRTDTQYF.

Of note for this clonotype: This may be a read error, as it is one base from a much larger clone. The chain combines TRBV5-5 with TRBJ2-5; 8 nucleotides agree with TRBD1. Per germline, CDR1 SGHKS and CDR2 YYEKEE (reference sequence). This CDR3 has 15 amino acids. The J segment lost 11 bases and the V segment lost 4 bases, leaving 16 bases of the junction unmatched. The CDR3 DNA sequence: TGTGCCAGCAGCCAGAGGAGGACAGGGTTGGTTGAGCAGTACTTC. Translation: CASSQRRTGLVEQYF.

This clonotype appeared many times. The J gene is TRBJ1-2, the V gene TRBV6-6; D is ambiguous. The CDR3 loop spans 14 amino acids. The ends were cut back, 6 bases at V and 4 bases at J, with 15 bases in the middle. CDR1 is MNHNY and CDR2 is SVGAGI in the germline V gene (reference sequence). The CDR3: CASRKEVGSYGYTF. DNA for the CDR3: TGTGCCAGCAGAAAAGAGGTGGGGTCCTATGGCTACACCTTC.

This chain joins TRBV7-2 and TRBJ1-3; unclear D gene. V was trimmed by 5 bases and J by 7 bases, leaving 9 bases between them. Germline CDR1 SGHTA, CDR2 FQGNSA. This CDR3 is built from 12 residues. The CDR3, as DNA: TGTGCCAGCAGCCCGACAAGGAACACCATATATTTT. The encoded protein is CASSPTRNTIYF.

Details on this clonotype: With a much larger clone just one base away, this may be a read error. CDR3 coding DNA: TGTGCCAGCAGTTCGTCGGGACAGGCAGTGTACGAGCAGTACTTC. Translating it yields CASSSSGQAVYEQYF. The rearrangement uses TRBV28 and TRBJ2-7; 8 bases match TRBD1. The germline CDR1 and CDR2 sequences are MDHEN and SYDVKM. V trimming: 4 bases; J trimming: 4 bases; junction bases outside the gene matches: 9. There are 15 residues in the CDR3. Full variable domain (rest looked up from reference TRBV28 and TRBJ2-7): DVKVTQSSRYLVKRTGEKVFLECVQDMDHENMFWYRQDPGLGLRLIYFSYDVKMKEKGDIPEGYSVSREKKERFSLILESASTNQTSMYLCASSSSGQAVYEQYFGPGTRLTVT.

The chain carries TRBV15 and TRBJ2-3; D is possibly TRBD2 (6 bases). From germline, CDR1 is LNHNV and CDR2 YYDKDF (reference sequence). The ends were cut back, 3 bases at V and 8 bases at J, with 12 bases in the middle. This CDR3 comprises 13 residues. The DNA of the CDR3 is TGTGCCACCAGCAGGGGAGGAGAAAGTACGCAGTATTTT. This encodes CATSRGGESTQYF.

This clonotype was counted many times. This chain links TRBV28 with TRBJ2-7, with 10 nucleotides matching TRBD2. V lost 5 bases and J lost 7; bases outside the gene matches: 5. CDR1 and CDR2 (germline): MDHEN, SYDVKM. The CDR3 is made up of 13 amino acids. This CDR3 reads CASSIAGGGEQYF. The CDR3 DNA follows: TGTGCCAGCAGTATAGCGGGGGGCGGAGAGCAGTACTTC.

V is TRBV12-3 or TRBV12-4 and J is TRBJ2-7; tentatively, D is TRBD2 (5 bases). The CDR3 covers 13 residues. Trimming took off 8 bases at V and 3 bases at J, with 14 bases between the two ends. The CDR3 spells CASGRVVHYEQYF. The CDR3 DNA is TGTGCCAGCGGGCGGGTGGTCCACTACGAGCAGTACTTC.

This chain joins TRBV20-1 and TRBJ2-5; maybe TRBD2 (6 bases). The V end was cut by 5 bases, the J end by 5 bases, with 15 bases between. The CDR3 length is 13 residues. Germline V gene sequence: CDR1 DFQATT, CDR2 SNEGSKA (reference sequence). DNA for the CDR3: TGCAGTGCTGCGGGTCCCCGGGGGGAGACCCAGTACTTC. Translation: CSAAGPRGETQYF.

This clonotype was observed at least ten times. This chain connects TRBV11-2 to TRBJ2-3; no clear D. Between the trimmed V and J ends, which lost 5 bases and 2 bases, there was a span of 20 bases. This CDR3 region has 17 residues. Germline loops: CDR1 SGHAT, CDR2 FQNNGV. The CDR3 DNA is TGTGCCAGCAGCCTACCCCCTATGTCCCAGCACACAGATACGCAGTATTTT. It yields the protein CASSLPPMSQHTDTQYF.

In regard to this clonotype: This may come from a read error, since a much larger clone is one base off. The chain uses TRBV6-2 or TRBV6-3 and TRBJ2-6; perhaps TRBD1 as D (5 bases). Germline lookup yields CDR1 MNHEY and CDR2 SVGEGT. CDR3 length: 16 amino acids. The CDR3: CASSSVVRSGANVRTF. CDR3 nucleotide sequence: TGTGCCAGCAGTTCGGTGGTACGCTCTGGGGCCAACGTCCGGACTTTC.

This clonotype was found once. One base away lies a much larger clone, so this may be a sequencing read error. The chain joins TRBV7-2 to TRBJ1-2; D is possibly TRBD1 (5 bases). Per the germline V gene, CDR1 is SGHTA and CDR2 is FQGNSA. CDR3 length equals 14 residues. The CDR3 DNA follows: TGTGCCGGCAGCCCCTGGGGGGACGACTATGGCTACACCTTC. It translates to CAGSPWGDDYGYTF.

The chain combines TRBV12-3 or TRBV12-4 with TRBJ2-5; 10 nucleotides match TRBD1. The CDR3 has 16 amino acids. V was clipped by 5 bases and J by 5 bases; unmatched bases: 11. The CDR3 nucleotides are TGTGCCAGCAGTCTAGACAGGGGGCCGGCGGGGGAGACCCAGTACTTC. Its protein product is CASSLDRGPAGETQYF.

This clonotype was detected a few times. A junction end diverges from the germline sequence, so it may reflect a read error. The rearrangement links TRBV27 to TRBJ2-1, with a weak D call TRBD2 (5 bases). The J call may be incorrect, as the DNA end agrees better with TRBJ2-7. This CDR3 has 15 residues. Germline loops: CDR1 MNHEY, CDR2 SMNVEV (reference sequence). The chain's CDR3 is CTSADQGSSYNEQYF. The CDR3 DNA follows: TGTACCAGCGCTGATCAAGGGAGCTCCTACAATGAGCAGTACTTC.

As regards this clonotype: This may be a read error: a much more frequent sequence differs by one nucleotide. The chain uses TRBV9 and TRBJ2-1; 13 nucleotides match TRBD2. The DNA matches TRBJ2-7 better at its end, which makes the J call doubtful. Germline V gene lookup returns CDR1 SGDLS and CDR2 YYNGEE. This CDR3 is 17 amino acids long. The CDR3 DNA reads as TGTGCCAGCAGCGAGCGGACTAGCGGGGGAGGGTACAATGAGCAGTACTTC. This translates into CASSERTSGGGYNEQYF.

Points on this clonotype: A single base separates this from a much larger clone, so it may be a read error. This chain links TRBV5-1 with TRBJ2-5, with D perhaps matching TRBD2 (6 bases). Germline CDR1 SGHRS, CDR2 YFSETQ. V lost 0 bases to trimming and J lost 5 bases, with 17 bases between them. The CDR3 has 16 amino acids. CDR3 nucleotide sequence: TGCGCCAGCAGCTTGGAGGCGGGGAGCCTGGGGGAGACCCAGTACTTC. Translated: CASSLEAGSLGETQYF.

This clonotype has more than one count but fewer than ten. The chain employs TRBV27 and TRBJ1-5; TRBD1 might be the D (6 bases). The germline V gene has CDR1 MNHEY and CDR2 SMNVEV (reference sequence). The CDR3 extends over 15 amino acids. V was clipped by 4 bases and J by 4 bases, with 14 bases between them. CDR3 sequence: CASSWGGPRNQPQHF. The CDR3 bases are TGTGCCAGCAGTTGGGGGGGGCCTCGAAATCAGCCCCAGCATTTT.

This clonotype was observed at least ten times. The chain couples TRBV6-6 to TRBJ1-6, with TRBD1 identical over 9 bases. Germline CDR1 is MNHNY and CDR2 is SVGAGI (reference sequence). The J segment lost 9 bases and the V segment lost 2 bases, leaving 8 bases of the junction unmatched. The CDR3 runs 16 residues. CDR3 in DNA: TGTGCCAGCAGTTACGGGGGACAGGGTTTTGGTTCACCCCTCCACTTT. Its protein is CASSYGGQGFGSPLHF.

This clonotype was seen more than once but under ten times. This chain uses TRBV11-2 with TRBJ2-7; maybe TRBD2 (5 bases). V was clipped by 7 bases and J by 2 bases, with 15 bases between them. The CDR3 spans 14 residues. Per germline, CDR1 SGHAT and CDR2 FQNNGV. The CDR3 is CASTQEEEAYEQYF. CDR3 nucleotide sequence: TGTGCCAGCACCCAGGAGGAGGAGGCCTACGAGCAGTACTTC.

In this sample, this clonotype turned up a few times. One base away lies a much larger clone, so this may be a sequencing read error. The CDR3 region has the DNA TGTGCCTGGAGTAAGAGATGGACAGGGGGCACCTTC. Translation: CAWSKRWTGGTF. The V and J genes are TRBV30 and TRBJ1-2, with 10 bases lining up with TRBD1. This CDR3 comprises 12 residues. Germline values: CDR1 GTSNPN, CDR2 SVGIG (reference sequence). Trimming at V came to 2 bases and at J to 13 bases, leaving 7 bases not matched to a gene. The variable domain in full, completed from reference TRBV30 and TRBJ1-2, reads SQTIHQWPATLVQPVGSPLSLECTVEGTSNPNLYWYRQAAGRGLQLLFYSVGIGQISSEVPQNLSASRPQDRQFILSSKKLLLSDSGFYLCAWSKRWTGGTFGSGTRLTVV.

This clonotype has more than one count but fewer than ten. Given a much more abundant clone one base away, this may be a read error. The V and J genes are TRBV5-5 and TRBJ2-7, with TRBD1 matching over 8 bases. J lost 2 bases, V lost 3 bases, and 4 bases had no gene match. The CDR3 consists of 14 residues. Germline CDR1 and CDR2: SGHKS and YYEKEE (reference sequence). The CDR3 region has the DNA TGTGCCAGCAGCTGGAGACAGGGGACCTACGAGCAGTACTTC. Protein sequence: CASSWRQGTYEQYF.

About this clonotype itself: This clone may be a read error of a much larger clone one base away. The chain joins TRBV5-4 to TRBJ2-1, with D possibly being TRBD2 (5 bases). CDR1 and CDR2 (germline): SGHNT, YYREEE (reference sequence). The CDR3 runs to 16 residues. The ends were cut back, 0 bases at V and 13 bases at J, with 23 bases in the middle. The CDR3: CASSLVASRPKETQFF. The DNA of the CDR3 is TGTGCCAGCAGCTTGGTGGCTAGCAGACCAAAAGAGACCCAGTTCTTC.

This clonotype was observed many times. The CDR3 is CASSLRNVGNEQFF. The CDR3, as DNA: TGTGCCAGCAGCTTAAGAAACGTAGGAAATGAGCAGTTCTTC. The chain links TRBV7-2 to TRBJ2-1; D is ambiguous. Trimming shortened V by 2 bases and J by 7 bases, and 12 bases separated the two germline ends. This CDR3 is 14 amino acids long. CDR1 and CDR2 (germline): SGHTA, FQGNSA.

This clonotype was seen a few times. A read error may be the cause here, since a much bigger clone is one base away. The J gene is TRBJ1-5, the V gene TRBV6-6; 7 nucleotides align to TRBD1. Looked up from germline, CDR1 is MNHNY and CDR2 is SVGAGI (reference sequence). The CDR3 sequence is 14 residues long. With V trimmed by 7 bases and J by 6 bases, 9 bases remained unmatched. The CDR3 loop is CASNAQGSGQPQHF. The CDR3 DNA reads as TGTGCCAGCAACGCACAGGGGTCGGGTCAGCCCCAGCATTTT.

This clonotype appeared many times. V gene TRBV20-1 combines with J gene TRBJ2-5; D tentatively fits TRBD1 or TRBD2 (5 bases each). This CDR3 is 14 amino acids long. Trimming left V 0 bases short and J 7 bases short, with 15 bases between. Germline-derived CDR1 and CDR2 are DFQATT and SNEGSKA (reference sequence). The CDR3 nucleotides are TGCAGTGCTAGAGACACGGGACCACGAGGGACCCAGTACTTC. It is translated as CSARDTGPRGTQYF.